The source of this T cell receptor (beta chain) is a study of T cells after yellow fever vaccination. MiXCR was run by TCRdb on the 5' RACE reads, yielding one entry per CDR3 protein. The table includes about 510,000 distinct CDR3 sequences, about a fifth detected once. Broader study findings: FACS-sorted repertoires might harbor abundant contaminating clonotypes from the bulk population. At 95% to 98% for CD4 and approximately 88% for CD8, most primary-vaccination clones showed up again after the booster.

This clonotype was recorded a few times. Antigen specificity is unknown. Germline V gene data show CDR1 as MNHEY and CDR2 as SMNVEV (reference sequence). The CDR3 has 13 amino acids. The germline V and J ends were trimmed by 6 bases and 4 bases, with 13 bases remaining between them. J is TRBJ2-7 and V is TRBV27, with D uncertain. The TCR originated in a man younger than 30 who received the YFV17D yellow fever vaccine. Here the sequenced sample was PBMCs, taken about 21 days after the first yellow fever vaccination. CDR3 nucleotide sequence: TGTGCCAGCAGCCTCACACAGCTATACGAGCAGTACTTC. The encoded protein is CASSLTQLYEQYF.